The 13 T cell receptor beta chains listed next were all sequenced from one sample in a study of Graves' ophthalmopathy and Graves' hyperthyroidism. Using RNA transcripts, the TCR beta CDR3 regions were amplified. First-round RT-PCR with HTBI primers preceded a second-round multiplex PCR. A single record per CDR3 protein comes from TCRdb applying MiXCR to the multiplex PCR reads. The table has 620,000 or so distinct CDR3 sequences, roughly 20% seen once. The sequenced sample consisted of peripheral blood. The source of these receptors is a woman between 18 and 29 years old with stable Graves' hyperthyroidism. Some clones in this sample may be carry-over from other donors' samples.

In the case of this clonotype: This may come from a read error, since a much larger clone is one base off. The chain recombines TRBV30 with TRBJ2-2; no definite D call. Germline values: CDR1 GTSNPN, CDR2 SVGIG (reference sequence). CDR3 length equals 13 residues. The germline V and J ends were trimmed by 2 bases and 1 base, with 5 bases remaining between them. CDR3 DNA sequence: TGTGCCTGGAGTTACAGGAACACCGGGGAGCTGTTTTTT. Translating gives CAWSYRNTGELFF. Full variable domain (rest looked up from reference TRBV30 and TRBJ2-2): SQTIHQWPATLVQPVGSPLSLECTVEGTSNPNLYWYRQAAGRGLQLLFYSVGIGQISSEVPQNLSASRPQDRQFILSSKKLLLSDSGFYLCAWSYRNTGELFFGEGSRLTVL.

This clonotype was counted a few times. The chain joins TRBV7-1 to TRBJ2-3; 14 bases line up with TRBD2. TRBV7-1 is classed as an ORF, of uncertain function. With V trimmed by 2 bases and J by 0 bases, 7 bases remained unmatched. This CDR3 spans 19 amino acids. CDR3 bases: TGTGCCAGCAGCTCACCCCGGACTAGCGGGAGGCCTAGCACAGATACGCAGTATTTT. As protein: CASSSPRTSGRPSTDTQYF.

CDR3 sequence reads: CAAAGRSGELFF. DNA for the CDR3: TGTGCCGCGGCAGGGAGGAGCGGGGAGCTGTTTTTT. The chain couples TRBV12-3 or TRBV12-4 to TRBJ2-2; possibly TRBD2 for D (6 bases). The ends were cut back, 11 bases at V and 7 bases at J, with 14 bases in the middle. The CDR3 is 12 amino acids.

There are many counts of this clonotype. The V call is TRBV5-6, the J call TRBJ1-5; D is unclear. Looked up from germline, CDR1 is SGHDT and CDR2 is YYEEEE. There are 15 residues in the CDR3. Between the trimmed V and J ends, which lost 2 bases and 4 bases, there was a span of 13 bases. CDR3 DNA: TGTGCCAGCAGCTTTACGGGGTCCCTAAATCAGCCCCAGCATTTT. It encodes CASSFTGSLNQPQHF.

This clonotype was seen a few times. This chain links TRBV12-3 or TRBV12-4 with TRBJ1-3; D not resolved. Trimming removed 6 bases at V and 0 bases at J, with 15 bases between. The CDR3 is made up of 16 amino acids. The CDR3 DNA follows: TGTGCCAGCAGCTCTAGGTCCTATTTCTCTGGAAACACCATATATTTT. Translating it yields CASSSRSYFSGNTIYF.

In this sample, this clonotype turned up many times. The chain recombines TRBV28 with TRBJ2-7; D not resolved. The V end was cut by 3 bases, the J end by 3 bases, with 12 bases between. The germline CDR1 and CDR2 sequences are MDHEN and SYDVKM. The CDR3 sequence is 14 residues long. CDR3 bases: TGTGCCAGCAGTTTCCGTTCAAACGACTACGAGCAGTACTTC. It translates to CASSFRSNDYEQYF.

This clonotype was counted ten times or more. V usage is TRBV2 and J usage is TRBJ2-3; unclear D gene. This CDR3 has 12 residues. The ends were cut back, 4 bases at V and 2 bases at J, with 4 bases in the middle. Germline CDR1 reads SNHLY; CDR2 reads FYNNEI. The CDR3 bases are TGTGCCAGCAGTGGGGACACAGATACGCAGTATTTT. Its translation: CASSGDTDTQYF.

This clonotype was counted only a few times. The genes are TRBV12-3 or TRBV12-4 and TRBJ2-7, with 10 bases lining up with TRBD1. This CDR3 is built from 14 residues. After removal of 6 bases from V and 3 bases from J, the junction contained 5 bases not matched to a gene. DNA for the CDR3: TGTGCCAGCAGACCCGGACAGGGGGGCTACGAGCAGTACTTC. Translated: CASRPGQGGYEQYF.

The chain recombines TRBV5-4 with TRBJ1-5; a possible D gene is TRBD1 (6 bases). The CDR3 is made up of 17 amino acids. CDR1 and CDR2 from the germline V gene are SGHNT and YYREEE (reference sequence). Trimming removed 3 bases from V and 3 bases from J, with 19 bases in between. The CDR3 DNA is TGTGCCAGCAGCTCGATACAGGGCCTTTACAACAATCAGCCCCAGCATTTT. Its protein product is CASSSIQGLYNNQPQHF.

This clonotype was seen many times. In nucleotides, the CDR3 is TGTGCCAGCAGCTTTCTAGGACAGGGAGACTATGGCTACACCTTC. It translates to CASSFLGQGDYGYTF. The V gene is TRBV5-6, the J gene TRBJ1-2; 8 nucleotides line up with TRBD1. This CDR3 comprises 15 residues. Germline CDR1 is SGHDT and CDR2 is YYEEEE. Unmatched junction bases numbered 6, after V lost 2 bases and J lost 3 bases. Using reference TRBV5-6 and TRBJ1-2 for the parts outside the CDR3, the full variable domain is DAGVTQSPTHLIKTRGQQVTLRCSPKSGHDTVSWYQQALGQGPQFIFQYYEEEERQRGNFPDRFSGHQFPNYSSELNVNALLLGDSALYLCASSFLGQGDYGYTFGSGTRLTVV.

The V and J genes are TRBV24-1 and TRBJ2-7; 8 bases are a match to TRBD1. Germline CDR1 and CDR2: KGHDR and SFDVKD. Trimming took 5 bases from V and 0 from J; bases not matched to a gene: 17. The CDR3 has 19 amino acids. In nucleotides, the CDR3 is TGTGCCACCAGTGTCCTTTCGCCCTCAAGGACAGGGACCTCCTACGAGCAGTACTTC. Encoded protein: CATSVLSPSRTGTSYEQYF.

This sequence joins TRBV6-1 and TRBJ1-3, with D uncertain. V lost 2 bases and J lost 0, with 14 bases in between. The germline V gene has CDR1 MNHNS and CDR2 SASEGT. The CDR3 sequence is 17 residues long. The CDR3, as DNA: TGTGCCAGCAGTGAAAGTCTGACGGAGAGCTCTGGAAACACCATATATTTT. The encoded protein is CASSESLTESSGNTIYF.

At least ten counts were recorded for this clonotype. CDR3 coding DNA: TGTGCCAGCAGTTTTCCAGGGTGGAATTCACCCCTCCACTTT. Protein: CASSFPGWNSPLHF. The chain recombines TRBV12-3 or TRBV12-4 with TRBJ1-6; possible D gene TRBD1, 5 bases. This CDR3 has 14 residues. Trimming cost V 3 bases and J 7 bases, with 10 bases left between them.